Sequencing of this T cell receptor beta chain was carried out in a study of radiation and T cells in renal cell carcinoma (dated by TCRdb to 2020 to 2021). Regarding the research as a whole: The samples were obtained from a clinical trial, where primary renal cell carcinomas were treated with 15 Gy stereotactic body radiation therapy and then removed by nephrectomy 4 weeks afterward. TCR beta sequencing covered 50 to 55 samples in total, comprising some 26 tumors and roughly 27 peripheral blood samples. In the 40 to 60 samples combined, around 3.7 million unique CDR3 nucleotide sequences were found, encoding some 2,500,000 unique CDR3 amino acid sequences. What the research found in general, with its limitations: Because the trial had a single-armed design, the trial could not examine how radiation dose or scheduling affected the TCR repertoire. In blood, the top tumor clonotypes increased between baseline and 2 weeks post-radiation and then shrank by 4 weeks, which suggests that tumor-resident clones expanded only transiently. Tracking of blood repertoire dynamics stopped at about 4 weeks after treatment, with no follow-up past that point. Because no pretreatment tumor biopsies were available, whether clonotypes were present in the tumor at baseline could not be determined.

A remark on this clone: The clone's antigen remains unknown. No much larger clone is present one base from it, and per-base qualities are unavailable.

Following the manufacturer's recommendations, the immunoSEQ kit was used to generate TCR beta libraries from genomic DNA. To prepare the libraries, a first multiplex PCR with proprietary primers was run, followed by a second PCR that added unique barcodes, and a bead cleanup was done after each round. A positive control reaction and a negative control reaction, both provided in the kit, were run with every batch of samples. The final libraries were assessed on an Agilent 4200 TapeStation D1000 ScreenTape, pooled by volume, and quantified by qPCR. An Illumina NextSeq500 fitted with a MidOutput 150-cycle cartridge performed the sequencing, running 156 Read1 cycles and 15 Index1 cycles with the kit's custom primers. The pooled library was loaded at around 1.1 pM with a roughly 22% PhiX control spike-in. From the authors' description of their analysis: Vendor-processed data were analyzed in R, and a clonotype was defined as all T cells sharing the same CDR3 nucleotide sequence. For clone abundance analyses, frequencies were normalized to the 10,000 most abundant clones in each sample. Public T cell clones, averaging fewer than five per sample, were removed before analysis. A difference in abundance of at least 32-fold between compartments was used to define tumor-enriched and baseline blood-enriched clonotypes. A beta-binomial differential abundance model was applied to find clonotypes that expanded or contracted between blood time points. Tumor-blood repertoire similarity was measured with the Baroni-Urbani and Buser coefficient, and groups were compared using two-tailed Wilcoxon tests in R. TCRdb retrieved this table from immuneACCESS and kept in-frame rearrangements only. Not all clones are present; in checked studies, unresolved V genes account for under half, and no reason is known for the remainder. V and J calls and clone size come straight from that table; D and trimming were deduced from the DNA. This sample holds about 130,000 clones; approximately 90% were observed only once. 9.5% to 15% of the sample is held by the ten biggest clonotypes.

In light of the paper, this sample's time point label describes: baseline pretreatment blood. Per the publication, the treatment or condition label means: 15 Gy SBRT to primary tumor, nephrectomy 4 weeks later. To track tumor-enriched clonotypes, serial peripheral blood was sampled from radiation-treated patients at baseline and at 2 weeks and 4 weeks after SBRT. All patients had renal cell carcinoma with clear cell pathology. Genomic DNA for TCR sequencing was prepared using the QIAamp DNA Blood Mini Kit (Qiagen). Samples were included in the analyses only if all quality control checks were passed. Germline trimming: 3 bases from V, 2 bases from J; junction bases outside gene matches: 4. The CDR3 runs 14 residues from the cysteine to the phenylalanine. The only DNA kept is the CDR3, 42 bases in frame from the first base. From a lookup of the germline V gene, CDR1 and CDR2 are KGHSH and LQKENI.

The sample was blood, taken from a patient whose treatment included radiotherapy and nephrectomy. The clonotype was recovered from a woman in her forties or fifties with renal cell carcinoma. The chain employs TRBV18 and TRBJ2-7, and 7 junction bases match TRBD1. CDR3 reads: CASSPPTGPYEQYF. The DNA sequence is TGTGCCAGCTCACCGCCGACAGGGCCCTACGAGCAGTACTTC.